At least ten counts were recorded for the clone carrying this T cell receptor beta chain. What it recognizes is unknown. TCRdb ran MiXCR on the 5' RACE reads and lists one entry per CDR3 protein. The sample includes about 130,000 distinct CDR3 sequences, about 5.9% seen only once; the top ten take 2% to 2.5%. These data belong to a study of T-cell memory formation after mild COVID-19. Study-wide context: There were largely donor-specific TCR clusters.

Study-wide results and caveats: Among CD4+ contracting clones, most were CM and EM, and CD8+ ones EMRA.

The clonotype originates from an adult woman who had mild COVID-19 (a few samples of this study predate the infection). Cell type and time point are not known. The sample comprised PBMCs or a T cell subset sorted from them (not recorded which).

DNA of the CDR3: TGCGCCAGCAGCTTCGACAGGGTTTACAATGAGCAGTTCTTC. Residues: CASSFDRVYNEQFF. The chain uses TRBV5-1 and TRBJ2-1; 7 nucleotides match TRBD1. Germline CDR1 SGHRS, CDR2 YFSETQ. The CDR3 runs to 14 residues. V was pared by 2 bases and J by 4 bases, with 3 bases of the junction left unmatched. Combining the CDR3 with reference TRBV5-1 and TRBJ2-1 gives the whole variable domain KAGVTQTPRYLIKTRGQQVTLSCSPISGHRSVSWYQQTPGQGLQFLFEYFSETQRNKGNFPGRFSGRQFSNSRSEMNVSTLELGDSALYLCASSFDRVYNEQFFGPGTRLTVL.